The 8 T cell receptor beta chains below all came from one sample that was sequenced in a study. TCRdb redid the calling of the 5' RACE reads with MiXCR, one entry per CDR3 protein. Found here are under 35,000 distinct CDR3 sequences, roughly a quarter of them singletons; the top ten hold 4.3%. The material sequenced was memory CD4+ T cells sorted from blood. The sample's subset: memory CD4+ T cells, CD4+CD45RO+CD25-. The source is a female donor with breast cancer.

A note on this clonotype: This may be a read error: a much more frequent sequence differs by one nucleotide. The CDR3 region has the DNA TGCAGCGTTGAAGGCTCGGGCATCATGAACATTGAAGCTTTCTTT. It specifies CSVEGSGIMNIEAFF. The chain links TRBV29-1 to TRBJ1-1; D remains unclear. There are 15 residues in the CDR3. Per germline, CDR1 SQVTM and CDR2 ANQGSEA.

Regarding this clonotype: A clone one base away is much larger, so this may be a read error. The V call is TRBV7-9, the J call TRBJ2-7, with D perhaps matching TRBD2 (5 bases). The CDR3 has 14 residues. V shed 4 bases and J shed 8 bases, with 18 bases lying between them. Germline lookup yields CDR1 SEHNR and CDR2 FQNEAQ (reference sequence). CDR3 DNA sequence: TGTGCCAGCAGCTCAGCGAAGAGGGTGTGGAAGCAGTACTTC. Residues: CASSSAKRVWKQYF.

This clonotype was found a few times. The chain joins TRBV7-9 to TRBJ2-1; tentatively, D is TRBD2 (5 bases). From germline, CDR1 is SEHNR and CDR2 FQNEAQ (reference sequence). The CDR3 sequence is 12 residues long. The V and J ends lost 5 bases and 7 bases respectively, with 9 bases between them. The chain's CDR3 is CASSPTINEQFF. CDR3 in DNA: TGTGCCAGCAGCCCGACTATAAATGAGCAGTTCTTC.

The rearrangement links TRBV4-2 to TRBJ1-5; D ambiguous. Germline-derived CDR1 and CDR2 are LGHNA and YNFKEQ. The CDR3 covers 15 residues. V was clipped by 0 bases and J by 7 bases, with 13 bases between them. CDR3 sequence (DNA): TGTGCCAGCAGCCAAGAATGGACGGCGAGCCAGCCCCAGCATTTT. Translated: CASSQEWTASQPQHF.

This clonotype appeared many times. The chain joins TRBV24-1 to TRBJ2-7, with D possibly matching TRBD1 (6 bases). CDR1 and CDR2 from the germline V gene are KGHDR and SFDVKD. CDR3 length equals 13 residues. V dropped 2 bases and J dropped 5 bases, with 9 bases sitting between them. The CDR3 sequence is CATSDYPGDEQYF. CDR3 nucleotide sequence: TGTGCCACCAGTGATTACCCAGGGGACGAGCAGTACTTC.

The sample holds a few counts of this clonotype. The chain combines TRBV5-6 with TRBJ2-1, with TRBD1 matching over 8 bases. The trim removed 2 bases at V and 3 bases at J, leaving 7 bases unmatched. The CDR3 loop spans 16 amino acids. CDR1 and CDR2 (germline): SGHDT, YYEEEE. In DNA form, the CDR3 reads TGTGCCAGCAGCTTAGGGGCAGGGGGCCTCTACAATGAGCAGTTCTTC. Its protein product is CASSLGAGGLYNEQFF.

The rearrangement uses TRBV20-1 and TRBJ2-3, with no clear D. There are 11 residues in the CDR3. Germline V gives CDR1 DFQATT, CDR2 SNEGSKA (reference sequence). Trimming pared 5 bases from V and 5 bases from J, leaving 8 bases between. CDR3 coding DNA: TGCAGTGCTGCTCAACTAGATACGCAGTATTTT. Protein: CSAAQLDTQYF.

This rearrangement joins TRBV7-2 to TRBJ1-1; D remains ambiguous. Trimming stripped 5 bases from V and 4 bases from J, with 14 bases between. The CDR3 totals 14 residues. Germline CDR1 SGHTA, CDR2 FQGNSA. CDR3 residues: CASSPSGLGTEAFF. CDR3 DNA sequence: TGTGCCAGCAGCCCAAGTGGATTGGGCACTGAAGCTTTCTTT.